One T cell receptor (beta chain) is described in this entry. Its specificity is not known. This entry comes from a study of CD8 T cells in ankylosing spondylitis. Study-wide findings and caveats: Prior literature has documented some motif variants in synovial fluid and blood from reactive arthritis. Within matched ankylosing spondylitis synovial fluid, disease-linked clones were reportedly significantly enriched. What seemed typical of ankylosing spondylitis blood was a TCR beta motif built from several highly homologous variants.

The CDR3 spans 13 residues. J lost 4 bases, V lost 11 bases, and 10 bases had no gene match. The V gene's germline CDR1 is MNHNS and CDR2 SASEGT. Making use of molecular barcodes, quantitative 5'-RACE generated TCR beta libraries. Via MiXCR, TCRdb re-called the 5' RACE reads, giving one row per CDR3 protein. The sample includes around 300,000 distinct CDR3 sequences, around 20% of them seen just once. Sequencing was performed on blood, either unsorted or a sorted T cell fraction (not recorded which). The chain employs TRBV6-1 and TRBJ2-5; 7 bases are a match to TRBD2. This TCR derives from a female donor with ankylosing spondylitis or in good health (not recorded which). The CDR3 nucleotides read TGTGCCGGGGGTGTTAGGGAGGGAGAGACCCAGTACTTC. Translation: CAGGVREGETQYF.